Listed below are T cell receptor beta chains from one sample, sequenced in a study of T-cell memory formation after mild COVID-19. TCRdb used MiXCR to reprocess the 5' RACE reads, holding one entry per CDR3 protein. Of approximately 560,000 distinct CDR3 sequences in the sample, around 16% were seen once. Sequences were obtained from PBMCs or a T cell subset sorted from them (not recorded which). The receptors shown here come from an adult woman who had mild COVID-19 (a few samples of this study predate the infection). Cell type and time point are not known. Each CDR3 is given with its conserved first and last residue. The D gene is left open where the match is weak. Size tells how often a clone was seen (once, few, many) or the class of an expanded clone, and some rows leave it out.

V,size,J,D,DNA,CDR3
TRBV20-1,.,TRBJ2-7,TRBD1,TGCAGTGCTAGACGGACAGGGGAGTCCTACGAGCAGTACTTC,CSARRTGESYEQYF
TRBV4-2,few,TRBJ2-3,.,TGTGCCAGCAGCCAAGGACTTTTTACGGGAGAGATAGATACGCAGTATTTT,CASSQGLFTGEIDTQYF
TRBV6-4,.,TRBJ1-2,.,TGTGCCAGCAGTGACGGTCACAGCCGACCCACCTTC,CASSDGHSRPTF
TRBV9,few,TRBJ2-3,.,TGTGCCAGCAGCGTAGCCCACACAACAGATACGCAGTATTTT,CASSVAHTTDTQYF
TRBV15,few,TRBJ2-1,TRBD2,TGTGCCACCAGCAGAGAAATAGGTAGGACTAGTAGCAATGAGCAGTTCTTC,CATSREIGRTSSNEQFF
TRBV29-1,.,TRBJ1-2,.,TGCAGCGTTGAAGAAGGGAACCTTGGCTACACCTTC,CSVEEGNLGYTF
TRBV5-1,.,TRBJ2-7,.,TGCGCCAGCAGTTGGTCTCTTTCCTACGAGCAGTACTTC,CASSWSLSYEQYF
TRBV12-3/TRBV12-4,few,TRBJ2-3,.,TGTGCCAGCAGACTAGACACAGATACGCAGTATTTT,CASRLDTDTQYF
TRBV20-1,.,TRBJ1-1,TRBD1,TGCAGTGCTCCCTATCCCCAGGGGGTCTACACTGAAGCTTTCTTT,CSAPYPQGVYTEAFF
TRBV5-1,.,TRBJ2-1,.,TGCGCCAGCAGCTTGGTCCACCCCCCGGGGGGCGGCTCCTACAATGAGCAGTTCTTC,CASSLVHPPGGGSYNEQFF
TRBV7-9,few,TRBJ2-1,.,TGTGCCATCTTCGACAGGAGGCGCTACAATGAGCAGTTCTTC,CAIFDRRRYNEQFF
TRBV18,.,TRBJ2-1,.,TGTGCCAGCTCACCACCGGCTTGGGCGGATGAGCAGTTCTTC,CASSPPAWADEQFF
TRBV6-2/TRBV6-3,.,TRBJ1-4,.,TGTGCCAGCAGTTACTCGAGTTTTGCAACTAATGAAAAACTGTTTTTT,CASSYSSFATNEKLFF
TRBV29-1,.,TRBJ1-2,.,TGCAGCGTTGAAGCCGGGCAGGGGCGGAATGGCTACACCTTC,CSVEAGQGRNGYTF
TRBV4-3,few,TRBJ2-7,.,TGCGCCAGCAGCCAAGAGTCAGCGAGAAACGAGCAGTACTTC,CASSQESARNEQYF
TRBV27,.,TRBJ1-1,.,TGTGCCAGCGGGAACCAGGGTCGCACTGAAGCTTTCTTT,CASGNQGRTEAFF
TRBV4-1,few,TRBJ2-5,TRBD1,TGCGCCAGCAGCCTTCTCCACCCCGGGACAGGGGGAGAGACCCAGTACTTC,CASSLLHPGTGGETQYF
TRBV20-1,.,TRBJ2-1,TRBD2,TGCAGTGCTAGGACTAGCGGGGGAAACAATGAGCAGTTCTTC,CSARTSGGNNEQFF
TRBV30,.,TRBJ1-2,.,TGTGCCTGGAGTGTAGGGGTCATGAACTATGGCTACACCTTC,CAWSVGVMNYGYTF
TRBV3-1,.,TRBJ2-3,TRBD1,TGTGCCAGCAGCCAAGACCCGACAGGGGTCACAGATACGCAGTATTTT,CASSQDPTGVTDTQYF